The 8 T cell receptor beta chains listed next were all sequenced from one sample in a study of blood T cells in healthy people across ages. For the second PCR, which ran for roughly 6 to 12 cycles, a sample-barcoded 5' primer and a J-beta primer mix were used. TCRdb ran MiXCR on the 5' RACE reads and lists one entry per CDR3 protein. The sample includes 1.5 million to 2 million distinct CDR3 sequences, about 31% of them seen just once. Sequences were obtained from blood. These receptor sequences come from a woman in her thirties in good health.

DNA for the CDR3: TGTGCCAGCAGGAGGGGGACAGGACTTCAGTACTTC. This gives the protein CASRRGTGLQYF. V and J are TRBV28 and TRBJ2-7; TRBD1 matches at 8 bases. The CDR3 loop spans 12 amino acids. Germline loops: CDR1 MDHEN, CDR2 SYDVKM. After removal of 6 bases from V and 10 bases from J, the junction contained 8 bases not matched to a gene. Looking up the rest from reference TRBV28 and TRBJ2-7 gives the full variable domain: DVKVTQSSRYLVKRTGEKVFLECVQDMDHENMFWYRQDPGLGLRLIYFSYDVKMKEKGDIPEGYSVSREKKERFSLILESASTNQTSMYLCASRRGTGLQYFGPGTRLTVT.

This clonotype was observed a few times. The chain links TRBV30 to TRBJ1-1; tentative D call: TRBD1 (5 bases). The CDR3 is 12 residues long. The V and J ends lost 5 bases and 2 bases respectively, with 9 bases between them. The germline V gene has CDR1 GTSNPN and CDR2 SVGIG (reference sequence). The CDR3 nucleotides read TGTGCCTGGGACAGATCTAACACTGAAGCTTTCTTT. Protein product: CAWDRSNTEAFF.

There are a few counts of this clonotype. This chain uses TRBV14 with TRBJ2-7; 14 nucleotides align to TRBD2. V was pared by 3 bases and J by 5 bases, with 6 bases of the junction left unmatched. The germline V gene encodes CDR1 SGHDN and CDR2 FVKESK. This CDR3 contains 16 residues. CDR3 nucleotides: TGTGCCAGCAGCCAGCCGGGACTAGCGGGAGAGGACGAGCAGTACTTC. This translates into CASSQPGLAGEDEQYF.

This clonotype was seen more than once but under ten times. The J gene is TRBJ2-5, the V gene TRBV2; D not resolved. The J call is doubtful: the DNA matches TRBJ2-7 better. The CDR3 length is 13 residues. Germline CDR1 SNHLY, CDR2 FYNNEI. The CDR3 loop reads CASSLTPVHEQYF. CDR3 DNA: TGTGCCAGCAGCCTAACCCCTGTCCACGAGCAGTACTTC.

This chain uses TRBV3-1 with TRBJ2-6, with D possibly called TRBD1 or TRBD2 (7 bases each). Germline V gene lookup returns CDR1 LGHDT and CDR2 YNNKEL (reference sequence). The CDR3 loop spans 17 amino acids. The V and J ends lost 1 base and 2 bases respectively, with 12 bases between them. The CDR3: CASSQAGGVPGANVLTF. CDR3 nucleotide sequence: TGTGCCAGCAGCCAAGCAGGGGGGGTCCCTGGGGCCAACGTCCTGACTTTC.

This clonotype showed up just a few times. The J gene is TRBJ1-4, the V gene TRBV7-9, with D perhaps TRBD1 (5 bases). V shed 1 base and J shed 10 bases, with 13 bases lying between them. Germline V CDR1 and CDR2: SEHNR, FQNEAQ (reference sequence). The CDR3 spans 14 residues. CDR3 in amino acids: CASSLVRPGGKLFF. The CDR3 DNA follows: TGTGCCAGCAGCTTAGTAAGACCTGGGGGAAAACTGTTTTTT.

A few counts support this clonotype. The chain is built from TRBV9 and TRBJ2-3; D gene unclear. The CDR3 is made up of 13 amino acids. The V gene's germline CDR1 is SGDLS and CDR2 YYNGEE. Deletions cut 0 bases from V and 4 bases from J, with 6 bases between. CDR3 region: CASSVGHADTQYF. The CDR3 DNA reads TGTGCCAGCAGCGTAGGACACGCAGATACGCAGTATTTT.

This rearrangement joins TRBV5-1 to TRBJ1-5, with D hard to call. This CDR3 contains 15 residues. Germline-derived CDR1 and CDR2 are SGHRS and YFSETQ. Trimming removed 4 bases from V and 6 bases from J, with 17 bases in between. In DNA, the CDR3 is TGCGCCAGCAGCGTGGACGTCGAGGACGGTCAGCCCCAGCATTTT. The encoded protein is CASSVDVEDGQPQHF.